This T cell receptor beta chain was documented in a study of OX40 agonist ivuxolimab in advanced cancers. The data were produced by immunoSEQ multiplex PCR, yet TCRdb's version contains in-frame clones alone and is incomplete. This sample has some 19,000 clones; around two thirds occur once, and the top ten carry about 13%. V was trimmed by 5 bases and J by 6 bases, leaving 8 bases between them. CDR3 length: 12 amino acids. CDR1 SEHNR and CDR2 FQNEAQ come from the germline V gene (reference sequence). The sequence was obtained from an adult with an advanced solid tumor such as melanoma, head and neck, liver or kidney cancer. This sample comprised CD4+ or CD8+ T cells sorted from blood, obtained in a trial of the OX40 agonist ivuxolimab. This sequence joins TRBV7-9 and TRBJ2-1; no definite D call. CDR3: CASSQQVNEQFF. The CDR3 DNA reads TGTGCCAGCAGCCAGCAAGTCAATGAGCAGTTCTTC.